This TCR beta chain was recovered during a study of cytomegalovirus exposure and HLA in healthy donors. CDR3 length equals 13 residues. The germline CDR1 and CDR2 sequences are SGHTA and FQGNSA. V dropped 5 bases and J dropped 1 base, with 8 bases sitting between them. The PCR ran on 60 Vbeta and 13 Jbeta primers. Some clones are missing from TCRdb's copy, which holds only in-frame ones; the method was immunoSEQ multiplex PCR. This sample has about 140,000 clones, with 65% to 85% found just once. The receptor comes from a man aged 18 to 29 in good health and CMV-seronegative. Input material: PBMCs. V gene TRBV7-2 combines with J gene TRBJ1-1; unclear D gene. The CDR3 DNA is TGTGCCAGCAGCCCACCAGGGAACACTGAAGCTTTCTTT. Its translation is CASSPPGNTEAFF.